Included here is one T cell receptor (beta chain) sequence, with context. Generated by immunoSEQ multiplex PCR, the TCRdb table keeps only in-frame clones and is missing some. The sample has about 250,000 clones, roughly 87% seen once. CDR1 MDHEN and CDR2 SYDVKM come from the germline V gene. This CDR3 has 14 residues. Trimming took 5 bases from V and 2 from J, leaving 12 bases between them. The data are from a study of cytomegalovirus exposure and HLA in healthy donors. This TCR derives from a man between 18 and 35 years old in good health and CMV-seropositive. The chain carries TRBV28 and TRBJ1-1; D may be TRBD1 (6 bases). The sequenced sample consisted of PBMCs. CDR3 sequence reads: CASSRRGANTEAFF. The CDR3 bases are TGTGCCAGCAGTAGGAGGGGGGCAAACACTGAAGCTTTCTTT. The entire variable domain, with the rest obtained from reference TRBV28 and TRBJ1-1, is as follows: DVKVTQSSRYLVKRTGEKVFLECVQDMDHENMFWYRQDPGLGLRLIYFSYDVKMKEKGDIPEGYSVSREKKERFSLILESASTNQTSMYLCASSRRGANTEAFFGQGTRLTVV.